Following are 24 T cell receptor beta chains from one sample sequenced in a study of cytomegalovirus exposure and HLA in healthy donors. Clones were read by immunoSEQ multiplex PCR, and TCRdb kept only the in-frame ones, dropping some. The sample shows about 360,000 clones, roughly 85% of them seen only once. Source material: PBMCs. The receptors were gathered from a woman aged 18-29 years in good health and CMV-seronegative.

V and J are TRBV27 and TRBJ2-7; D is possibly TRBD2 (5 bases). This CDR3 spans 15 amino acids. Per the germline V gene, CDR1 is MNHEY and CDR2 is SMNVEV (reference sequence). V was trimmed by 6 bases and J by 2 bases, leaving 17 bases between them. CDR3 amino acids: CASSDGVARPYEQYF. The CDR3 DNA reads as TGTGCCAGCAGCGACGGGGTAGCCCGCCCCTACGAGCAGTACTTC.

The genes are TRBV29-1 and TRBJ1-2; 7 bases are a match to TRBD1. The CDR3 spans 12 residues. The V and J ends lost 5 bases and 3 bases, in that order; junction bases with no gene match: 3. CDR1 and CDR2 from the germline V gene are SQVTM and ANQGSEA. For the CDR3, the DNA is TGCAGCGTTAGAGACAGGGACTATGGCTACACCTTC. Translation gives CSVRDRDYGYTF.

Only a few counts were recorded for this clone. V gene TRBV2 combines with J gene TRBJ1-5; D gene uncertain. Trimming shortened V by 0 bases and J by 1 base, and 7 bases separated the two germline ends. CDR1 and CDR2 (germline): SNHLY, FYNNEI. The CDR3 runs 15 residues. The CDR3 here is CASSEARRSNQPQHF. The CDR3, as DNA: TGTGCCAGCAGTGAAGCAAGGAGAAGCAATCAGCCCCAGCATTTT. The full variable domain, rest sourced from reference TRBV2 and TRBJ1-5, is EPEVTQTPSHQVTQMGQEVILRCVPISNHLYFYWYRQILGQKVEFLVSFYNNEISEKSEIFDDQFSVERPDGSNFTLKIRSTKLEDSAMYFCASSEARRSNQPQHFGDGTRLSIL.

The chain has TRBV2 and TRBJ1-5; 10 nucleotides align to TRBD1. Germline V gene lookup returns CDR1 SNHLY and CDR2 FYNNEI. The length of the CDR3 is 14 residues. J was trimmed by 1 base and V by 10 bases; bases with no gene match: 4. CDR3 sequence: CATADRGSNQPQHF. Written as DNA, the CDR3 is TGTGCCACCGCGGACAGGGGGAGCAATCAGCCCCAGCATTTT.

This chain uses TRBV19 with TRBJ2-1, with 14 bases aligning to TRBD2. The CDR3 extends over 17 amino acids. In germline, CDR1 is LNHDA, CDR2 SQIVND (reference sequence). The J segment lost 3 bases and the V segment lost 3 bases, leaving 4 bases of the junction unmatched. The CDR3 region is CASSIRLAGGSYNEQFF. Here the CDR3 DNA reads TGTGCCAGTAGTATCCGACTAGCGGGGGGGAGCTACAATGAGCAGTTCTTC.

This clone is a singleton in its sample. This chain uses TRBV19 with TRBJ1-5; D uncertain. From germline, CDR1 is LNHDA and CDR2 SQIVND (reference sequence). This CDR3 contains 14 residues. Trimming removed 5 bases at V and 5 bases at J, with 13 bases between. The CDR3 sequence is CASSSWPGDQPQHF. The DNA of the CDR3 is TGTGCCAGTAGTTCATGGCCGGGTGATCAGCCCCAGCATTTT.

This rearrangement joins TRBV7-6 to TRBJ2-2, with a weak D call TRBD1 (5 bases). Trimming took 4 bases from V and 7 from J, leaving 25 bases between them. Per germline, CDR1 SGHVS and CDR2 FNYEAQ. CDR3 length: 18 amino acids. CDR3 region: CASSYYGSWGREDGELFF. The CDR3 DNA follows: TGTGCCAGCAGCTATTATGGATCTTGGGGCAGGGAAGACGGGGAGCTGTTTTTT.

The chain joins TRBV5-4 to TRBJ2-2, with a tentative D call TRBD2 (5 bases). Germline V CDR1 and CDR2: SGHNT, YYREEE (reference sequence). The CDR3 contains 16 residues. Trimming took off 0 bases at V and 0 bases at J, with 9 bases between the two ends. The chain's CDR3 is CASSLGAGANTGELFF. CDR3 DNA: TGTGCCAGCAGCTTGGGGGCGGGCGCGAACACCGGGGAGCTGTTTTTT.

V is TRBV5-4 and J is TRBJ2-1; D is unresolved. Trimming removed 3 bases at V and 3 bases at J, with 7 bases between. CDR1 is SGHNT and CDR2 is YYREEE in the germline V gene (reference sequence). There are 13 residues in the CDR3. The CDR3 here is CASSSVNYNEQFF. Written as DNA, the CDR3 is TGTGCCAGCAGCTCGGTCAACTACAATGAGCAGTTCTTC.

This rearrangement joins TRBV10-3 to TRBJ2-1; maybe TRBD1 (5 bases). CDR3 length: 14 residues. With 7 bases removed from V and 3 bases from J, the gap between germline ends came to 13 bases. CDR1 and CDR2 from the germline V gene are ENHRY and SYGVKD. The CDR3 DNA follows: TGTGCCATCAAAGGCCAGGGAAGCTACAATGAGCAGTTCTTC. This gives the protein CAIKGQGSYNEQFF.

The CDR3 reads CASSLAAGANTEAFF. CDR3 nucleotide sequence: TGTGCCAGCAGTTTGGCGGCGGGGGCGAACACTGAAGCTTTCTTT. The rearrangement joins TRBV27 to TRBJ1-1; a possible D gene is TRBD1 (6 bases). The ends were cut back, 3 bases at V and 1 base at J, with 12 bases in the middle. The CDR3 has 15 amino acids. From germline, CDR1 is MNHEY and CDR2 SMNVEV (reference sequence).

This sequence joins TRBV19 and TRBJ2-7; TRBD2 agrees at 11 bases. Germline CDR1 LNHDA, CDR2 SQIVND (reference sequence). V gave up 6 bases and J gave up 8 bases; unmatched junction bases: 18. The CDR3 is 17 residues long. The CDR3 region is CASSKRTGTSGDSKQYF. The CDR3 nucleotides are TGTGCCAGTAGCAAACGAACCGGGACTAGCGGAGACTCGAAGCAGTACTTC.

The chain links TRBV11-2 to TRBJ1-1; 7 bases map to TRBD1. Germline CDR1 SGHAT, CDR2 FQNNGV. There are 15 residues in the CDR3. J gave up 0 bases and V 3 bases, and 4 bases lay outside the gene matches. Written as DNA, the CDR3 is TGTGCCAGCAGCTTGTCCGGGACAGTGAACACTGAAGCTTTCTTT. This gives the protein CASSLSGTVNTEAFF.

This clone was found a few times. This chain uses TRBV28 with TRBJ2-2; 7 nucleotides agree with TRBD2. V lost 10 bases and J lost 3; bases outside the gene matches: 11. The CDR3 is 15 residues long. Germline values: CDR1 MDHEN, CDR2 SYDVKM. Here the CDR3 reads CAIQPPGRDTGELFF. CDR3 in DNA: TGTGCCATTCAGCCACCGGGGAGGGACACCGGGGAGCTGTTTTTT.

The V gene is TRBV5-4, the J gene TRBJ2-7; the D gene is possibly TRBD2 (5 bases). Per the germline V gene, CDR1 is SGHNT and CDR2 is YYREEE (reference sequence). The CDR3 totals 17 residues. The V end was cut by 0 bases, the J end by 2 bases, with 18 bases between. Here the CDR3 reads CASSLGVGGRRPYEQYF. The CDR3 nucleotides read TGTGCCAGCAGCTTGGGGGTCGGAGGCCGTAGACCCTACGAGCAGTACTTC.

The chain couples TRBV5-4 to TRBJ2-5; 9 nucleotides agree with TRBD1. The germline V gene has CDR1 SGHNT and CDR2 YYREEE (reference sequence). The CDR3 is 14 residues long. V shed 5 bases and J 5 bases; nucleotides not matched to a gene: 7. The CDR3 coding sequence is TGTGCCAGCAGGCCCGGGACAGGGAGCGAGACCCAGTACTTC. Its translation is CASRPGTGSETQYF.

This chain connects TRBV4-1 to TRBJ2-1; 10 bases match TRBD2. The length of the CDR3 is 17 residues. Germline V gene lookup returns CDR1 MGHRA and CDR2 YSYEKL. V dropped 0 bases and J dropped 7; count of bases not matched to a gene: 9. The CDR3 DNA is TGCGCCAGCAGCCAAGACCCAGCGGGAGGGCCTCCGAATGAGCAGTTCTTC. Its protein product is CASSQDPAGGPPNEQFF.

This clone appeared a few times. The same CDR3 can be traced to other DNA sequences in this sample. V usage is TRBV19 and J usage is TRBJ2-7; TRBD1 agrees at 11 bases. The CDR3 consists of 14 residues. Germline CDR1 is LNHDA and CDR2 is SQIVND (reference sequence). Germline trimming cut 5 bases from V and 4 bases from J; bases unmatched to any gene: 4. CDR3 bases: TGTGCCAGTAGTCCCGGGACAGGGGGTTACGAGCAGTACTTC. Protein sequence: CASSPGTGGYEQYF.

V gene TRBV13 combines with J gene TRBJ2-3; 11 bases are shared with TRBD2. There are 12 residues in the CDR3. The V gene's germline CDR1 is PRHDT and CDR2 FYEKMQ (reference sequence). After removal of 5 bases from V and 11 bases from J, the junction contained 3 bases not matched to a gene. This CDR3 reads CASSRGTSGQYF. CDR3 in DNA: TGTGCCAGCAGCAGAGGGACTAGCGGGCAGTATTTT.

The CDR3 loop reads CSVHDRGPTEAFF. The CDR3 DNA sequence: TGCAGCGTTCACGACAGGGGTCCCACTGAAGCTTTCTTT. J is TRBJ1-1 and V is TRBV29-1; 8 bases align to TRBD1. The CDR3 totals 13 residues. The J segment lost 4 bases and the V segment lost 5 bases, leaving 6 bases of the junction unmatched. The V gene's germline CDR1 is SQVTM and CDR2 ANQGSEA.

The chain carries TRBV6-1 and TRBJ1-2, with a tentative D call TRBD1 (6 bases). Germline V gene data show CDR1 as MNHNS and CDR2 as SASEGT. The germline V and J ends were trimmed by 4 bases and 2 bases, with 23 bases remaining between them. This CDR3 region has 18 residues. CDR3 nucleotides: TGTGCCAGCAGTGTAAACCCCCACGGCAGGGGAAAAAACTATGGCTACACCTTC. Encoded protein: CASSVNPHGRGKNYGYTF.

V gene TRBV25-1 combines with J gene TRBJ1-1; perhaps TRBD1 as D (6 bases). Trimming left V 3 bases short and J 10 bases short, with 18 bases between. CDR1 is MGHDK, CDR2 SYGVNS, per germline. The CDR3 loop spans 14 amino acids. The CDR3 DNA is TGTGCCAGCAGTGATGAGGGGGGGCCAACAGGAGCTTTCTTT. It encodes CASSDEGGPTGAFF. Based on the CDR3 plus reference TRBV25-1 and TRBJ1-1, the full variable domain is EADIYQTPRYLVIGTGKKITLECSQTMGHDKMYWYQQDPGMELHLIHYSYGVNSTEKGDLSSESTVSRIRTEHFPLTLESARPSHTSQYLCASSDEGGPTGAFFGQGTRLTVV.

This sequence joins TRBV4-1 and TRBJ1-3; D is unresolved. The CDR3 totals 15 residues. V was clipped by 4 bases and J by 2 bases, with 12 bases between them. Germline V gene data show CDR1 as MGHRA and CDR2 as YSYEKL. The CDR3 sequence: CASSRGLHPGNTIYF. Written as DNA, the CDR3 is TGCGCCAGCAGCCGAGGACTCCACCCTGGAAACACCATATATTTT.

This chain connects TRBV6-5 to TRBJ2-3; possible D gene TRBD2, 5 bases. Germline V gene sequence: CDR1 MNHEY, CDR2 SVGAGI. V was shortened by 4 bases and J by 3 bases, with 11 bases between the two germline ends. The CDR3 covers 14 residues. The CDR3 coding sequence is TGTGCCAGCAGTTTCATCGGGATAACAGATACGCAGTATTTT. Its protein product is CASSFIGITDTQYF.